Listed here are 26 T cell receptor beta chains from one sample, sequenced in a study of CD8+CD57+ T cells in acquired aplastic anemia. The template used for profiling TCR beta VDJ and CDR3 was genomic DNA. TCRdb ran MiXCR on the reads and lists one entry per CDR3 protein. In the table there are 190,000 or so distinct CDR3 sequences, 61% of which are singletons. Material: sorted CD4+, CD8+, or CD8+CD57+ T cells (not recorded which) from PBMCs. The receptors originated from a human donor in good health.

This clonotype was picked up many times. This rearrangement joins TRBV7-9 to TRBJ2-2, with D perhaps matching TRBD2 (6 bases). The CDR3 runs 20 residues. Germline CDR1 SEHNR, CDR2 FQNEAQ (reference sequence). With 5 bases removed from V and 1 base from J, the gap between germline ends came to 26 bases. The CDR3 region is CASSPGIRFGGAQNTGELFF. The CDR3 nucleotides read TGTGCCAGCAGCCCCGGTATCAGGTTCGGAGGGGCACAGAACACCGGGGAGCTGTTTTTT.

The rearrangement joins TRBV7-9 to TRBJ1-1; 7 bases line up with TRBD1. Losses at the gene ends were 2 bases for V and 4 bases for J; bases not matched to a gene: 7. Germline loops: CDR1 SEHNR, CDR2 FQNEAQ (reference sequence). The CDR3 contains 15 residues. The CDR3, as DNA: TGTGCCAGCAGCTTAAGCGGAAGGGGGCCCACTGAAGCTTTCTTT. Translation gives CASSLSGRGPTEAFF.

The rearrangement joins TRBV29-1 to TRBJ2-3; the match to TRBD2 covers 9 bases. The CDR3 is 15 amino acids. J was trimmed by 2 bases and V by 4 bases; bases with no gene match: 7. Germline CDR1 and CDR2: SQVTM and ANQGSEA. The CDR3 here is CSVVRLAVITDTQYF. The CDR3 region has the DNA TGCAGCGTTGTAAGACTAGCGGTAATCACAGATACGCAGTATTTT.

This clonotype was detected only a few times. V is TRBV20-1 and J is TRBJ1-5, with 7 bases lining up with TRBD1. Germline-derived CDR1 and CDR2 are DFQATT and SNEGSKA (reference sequence). V trimming: 3 bases; J trimming: 7 bases; junction bases outside the gene matches: 6. CDR3 length: 13 residues. CDR3 coding DNA: TGCAGTGCTAGCAGACAGGGATTGCAGCCCCAGCATTTT. It specifies CSASRQGLQPQHF.

This clonotype occurred many times. The chain couples TRBV28 to TRBJ1-6; D is possibly TRBD1 (6 bases). This CDR3 is built from 14 residues. CDR1 is MDHEN, CDR2 SYDVKM, per germline. V was cut by 8 bases and J by 4 bases, with 12 bases left in between. The CDR3 nucleotides read TGTGCCAGCTCCAACAGGGCTTATAATTCACCCCTCCACTTT. Protein sequence: CASSNRAYNSPLHF.

This clonotype has a single count. The chain is built from TRBV10-2 and TRBJ2-7, with 7 bases aligning to TRBD2. There are 15 residues in the CDR3. Germline loops: CDR1 WSHSY, CDR2 SAAADI. Trimming took 11 bases from V and 5 from J; bases not matched to a gene: 18. CDR3 residues: CAGIESGGEGHEQYF. The CDR3 coding sequence is TGCGCCGGCATTGAGTCGGGCGGGGAGGGACACGAGCAGTACTTC.

The chain has TRBV2 and TRBJ1-1; D may be TRBD1 (6 bases). CDR1 and CDR2 (germline): SNHLY, FYNNEI. V was cut by 7 bases and J by 3 bases, with 15 bases left in between. This CDR3 spans 14 amino acids. The CDR3 nucleotides are TGTGCCAGCACTATACAGGGCGTCGACACTGAAGCTTTCTTT. Translated: CASTIQGVDTEAFF. Supplemented by reference TRBV2 and TRBJ1-1, the full variable domain reads EPEVTQTPSHQVTQMGQEVILRCVPISNHLYFYWYRQILGQKVEFLVSFYNNEISEKSEIFDDQFSVERPDGSNFTLKIRSTKLEDSAMYFCASTIQGVDTEAFFGQGTRLTVV.

About this clonotype: The junction departs from the called germline gene at one end, perhaps through a read error. The gene calls are TRBV7-9 and TRBJ2-5, with 11 bases that match TRBD2. This CDR3 contains 14 residues. CDR1 and CDR2 from the germline V gene are SEHNR and FQNEAQ (reference sequence). CDR3 amino acids: CASSLRSSGGLAAF. As DNA, the CDR3 is TGCGCCAGCAGCTTGAGATCATCGGGGGGACTAGCGGCCTTC.

This clonotype was detected many times. This chain uses TRBV12-5 with TRBJ1-1, with no clear D. The CDR3 is 15 residues long. Looked up from germline, CDR1 is LGHNT and CDR2 is FRNRAP. Trimming removed 4 bases from V and 4 bases from J, with 16 bases in between. CDR3 coding DNA: TGTGCTAGTGGTTCGACCGACAAGGGTTTCACTGAAGCTTTCTTT. This codes for CASGSTDKGFTEAFF.

This clonotype was detected many times. The CDR3 DNA sequence: TGTGCCAGCAGCACTACAATTCTATTGAACACTGAAGCTTTCTTT. This codes for CASSTTILLNTEAFF. This chain connects TRBV7-9 to TRBJ1-1, with D uncertain. Trimming shortened V by 5 bases and J by 0 bases, and 13 bases separated the two germline ends. Germline loops: CDR1 SEHNR, CDR2 FQNEAQ (reference sequence). CDR3 length: 15 residues. The variable domain in full, completed from reference TRBV7-9 and TRBJ1-1, reads DTGVSQNPRHKITKRGQNVTFRCDPISEHNRLYWYRQTLGQGPEFLTYFQNEAQLEKSRLLSDRFSAERPKGSFSTLEIQRTEQGDSAMYLCASSTTILLNTEAFFGQGTRLTVV.

V is TRBV7-2 and J is TRBJ2-1, with D perhaps TRBD1 or TRBD2 (5 bases each). The germline gives CDR1 SGHTA, CDR2 FQGNSA. The CDR3 has 13 residues. Deletions cut 4 bases from V and 8 bases from J, with 12 bases between. CDR3 DNA: TGTGCCAGCAGCTCCTGGGGGACGGATGAGCAGTTCTTC. It translates to CASSSWGTDEQFF.

This chain links TRBV20-1 with TRBJ1-6; no firm D call. V lost 0 bases to trimming and J lost 7 bases, with 10 bases between them. This CDR3 has 14 residues. In germline, CDR1 is DFQATT, CDR2 SNEGSKA (reference sequence). The CDR3, as DNA: TGCAGTGCTAGAGATGGCCAGATAAATTCACCCCTCCACTTT. Encoded protein: CSARDGQINSPLHF.

This clonotype has ten or more counts. The rearrangement uses TRBV14 and TRBJ2-7; 7 nucleotides agree with TRBD1. The germline V gene has CDR1 SGHDN and CDR2 FVKESK. J lost 0 bases, V lost 5 bases, and 7 bases had no gene match. CDR3 length: 15 amino acids. The CDR3 protein is CASSARQGTSYEQYF. The CDR3 coding sequence is TGTGCCAGCAGCGCCCGACAGGGAACCTCCTACGAGCAGTACTTC.

This clonotype is a singleton in its sample. The rearrangement joins TRBV6-5 to TRBJ1-5; possible D gene TRBD1, 5 bases. The CDR3 loop spans 16 amino acids. The ends were cut back, 5 bases at V and 2 bases at J, with 16 bases in the middle. The germline V gene encodes CDR1 MNHEY and CDR2 SVGAGI. As DNA, the CDR3 is TGTGCCAGCAGTGGTCAGGGACCCACGGGCAATCAGCCCCAGCATTTT. This codes for CASSGQGPTGNQPQHF.

This clonotype has a count of ten or more. The chain couples TRBV10-3 to TRBJ2-3; 9 bases fit TRBD2. CDR3 size: 16 residues. V lost 10 bases to trimming and J lost 2 bases; unmatched junction nucleotides: 13. CDR1 and CDR2 (germline): ENHRY, SYGVKD. The CDR3 coding sequence is TGTGCCACACAGCCGAGCATAGCGGGAGACACAGATACGCAGTATTTT. Translated, it gives CATQPSIAGDTDTQYF.

This clonotype has just one count. The DNA for the CDR3 is TGTGCCAGCAGCCAAGTTCAGACGGCTAACTATGGCTACACCTTC. It encodes CASSQVQTANYGYTF. This rearrangement joins TRBV12-3 or TRBV12-4 to TRBJ1-2; D gene unclear. Trimming removed 6 bases from V and 0 bases from J, with 14 bases in between. The CDR3 spans 15 residues.

As concerns this clonotype: One junction end disagrees with the germline gene, perhaps due to a read error. The genes are TRBV15 and TRBJ1-5; tentatively, D is TRBD1 (5 bases). Germline V gene sequence: CDR1 LNHNV, CDR2 YYDKDF (reference sequence). This CDR3 region has 17 residues. CDR3 DNA sequence: TGTGCCACCAGCCGAGAAACGGGCTCCAGGGGCAATCAGCCCCAGCATTTT. This translates into CATSRETGSRGNQPQHF.

The sample holds many counts of this clonotype. The rearrangement uses TRBV7-9 and TRBJ2-2; 8 nucleotides line up with TRBD2. V lost 2 bases and J lost 0; bases outside the gene matches: 14. CDR3 length: 20 residues. Germline V CDR1 and CDR2: SEHNR, FQNEAQ (reference sequence). DNA of the CDR3: TGTGCCAGCAGCTTAAAGGATCTCCCCCTAGCGGGCGCGAACACCGGGGAGCTGTTTTTT. Protein: CASSLKDLPLAGANTGELFF.

This clonotype is a singleton in its sample. In DNA form, the CDR3 reads TGCGCCAGCAGCTCCCACCAGGGGCAGATCGGGGAGCTGTTTTTT. Protein sequence: CASSSHQGQIGELFF. This rearrangement joins TRBV5-1 to TRBJ2-2; perhaps TRBD1 as D (6 bases). The CDR3 spans 15 residues. Germline CDR1 and CDR2: SGHRS and YFSETQ. V was shortened by 3 bases and J by 7 bases, with 16 bases between the two germline ends.

The chain joins TRBV9 to TRBJ1-2, with 8 nucleotides matching TRBD1. V lost 3 bases and J lost 8; bases outside the gene matches: 12. CDR1 and CDR2 from the germline V gene are SGDLS and YYNGEE. This CDR3 contains 15 residues. In DNA form, the CDR3 reads TGTGCCAGCAGCGCCGGGACAGGAGTTGGGAAGGGCTACACCTTC. Protein: CASSAGTGVGKGYTF.

V gene TRBV7-9 combines with J gene TRBJ2-1, with TRBD1 identical over 7 bases. The length of the CDR3 is 14 residues. V lost 1 base to trimming and J lost 4 bases; unmatched junction nucleotides: 1. The germline gives CDR1 SEHNR, CDR2 FQNEAQ (reference sequence). The CDR3 is CASSLGTGYNEQFF. DNA of the CDR3: TGTGCCAGCAGCTTAGGGACAGGTTACAATGAGCAGTTCTTC.

The chain has TRBV14 and TRBJ2-7; D unclear. Between the trimmed V and J ends, which lost 3 bases and 13 bases, there was a span of 13 bases. The CDR3 sequence is 11 residues long. Germline-derived CDR1 and CDR2 are SGHDN and FVKESK. For the CDR3, the DNA is TGTGCCAGCAGCCAGAGACTCTTCGTCTACTTC. Translating it yields CASSQRLFVYF.

This clonotype was seen more than once but under ten times. The V and J genes are TRBV10-3 and TRBJ2-7, with D perhaps matching TRBD1 (5 bases). Germline lookup yields CDR1 ENHRY and CDR2 SYGVKD. The CDR3 contains 11 residues. With 8 bases removed from V and 4 bases from J, the gap between germline ends came to 9 bases. The CDR3 DNA is TGTGCCATCGGAGCAGGGTACGAGCAGTACTTC. Amino acid sequence: CAIGAGYEQYF.

About this clonotype: One end of the junction is discordant with germline, which a read error may explain. This sequence joins TRBV29-1 and TRBJ2-3; 8 bases map to TRBD1. The CDR3 sequence is 13 residues long. From germline, CDR1 is SQVTM and CDR2 ANQGSEA. CDR3 nucleotides: TGCAGCGCTGGGGACAGGACGACAGGTACGCAGTATTTT. Protein product: CSAGDRTTGTQYF.

This clonotype was seen once. As DNA, the CDR3 is TGTGCCAGCAGTGAAGCGCTGGGGGGCACTGAAGCTTTCTTT. This gives the protein CASSEALGGTEAFF. The genes are TRBV2 and TRBJ1-1; a weak D match, TRBD1 (5 bases). From germline, CDR1 is SNHLY and CDR2 FYNNEI. V was clipped by 0 bases and J by 4 bases, with 9 bases between them. CDR3 length equals 14 residues.

The rearrangement joins TRBV7-2 to TRBJ2-7; 9 positions agree with TRBD1. V trimming: 4 bases; J trimming: 5 bases; junction bases outside the gene matches: 9. CDR3 length: 15 residues. The V gene's germline CDR1 is SGHTA and CDR2 FQGNSA. CDR3 in amino acids: CASSWKGQGTHEQYF. The CDR3 nucleotides read TGTGCCAGCAGCTGGAAAGGACAGGGGACCCACGAGCAGTACTTC.